The following is a T cell receptor (beta chain) sequence with its context. Seattle participants joined during active infection and were tracked over time. Source study methods: Quantification of nucleated cells was approximated via reference gene primer amplification. Sequencing was performed with immunoSEQ multiplex PCR; in TCRdb, only in-frame clones are kept and a portion is missing. Clone size and the V and J calls come from that table; the DNA yielded D and trimming. The sample gives about 270,000 clones, 86% of which show up once; 5.5% to 6.5% is in the top ten. This specimen belongs to a study of blood T cell repertoires in COVID-19. Looking at the study overall: The study drew acute and convalescent COVID-19 samples from the United States, Italy and Spain. The cDNA or gDNA used as material had been derived from T cells, B-cell-depleted T cells, or PBMCs.

The sequenced sample was peripheral blood. This sequence originates from a woman of 80 years or more with COVID-19, enrolled during active disease.

For the CDR3, the DNA is TGTGCCAGTAATCAACAAGGACAGGGCTATCCTTATGGCTACACCTTC. It is translated as CASNQQGQGYPYGYTF. The rearrangement links TRBV19 to TRBJ1-2; 8 bases map to TRBD1. V lost 7 bases to trimming and J lost 5 bases; unmatched junction nucleotides: 15. The CDR3 sequence is 16 residues long. CDR1 is LNHDA, CDR2 SQIVND, per germline (reference sequence).